The following is a TCR beta chain sequence with its context. Its specificity is not known. This entry comes from a study of metastatic and nonmetastatic thyroid tumors. Broader study findings: Malignant thyroid tumors reportedly exceeded benign nodules significantly in TCR beta diversity, with the difference appearing in blood and tumor.

Treatment of any kind had been given to no patient before thyroid surgery. Per the germline V gene, CDR1 is KGHSH and CDR2 is LQKENI. The CDR3 spans 15 residues. J was trimmed by 4 bases and V by 6 bases; bases with no gene match: 10. With MiXCR, TCRdb reprocessed the PCR reads. The table shows some 13,000 clones, with under 30% occurring only once. The TCR was taken from a female donor with papillary thyroid cancer or a benign thyroid nodule (not recorded which). Some clones in this sample may be carry-over from other donors' samples. The specimen was tumor tissue. The J gene is TRBJ2-7, the V gene TRBV18; 9 nucleotides align to TRBD1. The CDR3 sequence: CASSGGTGSSYEQYF. The DNA of the CDR3 is TGTGCCAGCTCGGGGGGGACAGGGAGTTCGTACGAGCAGTACTTC.